This T cell receptor (beta chain) comes out of a study of beta chain features in type 1 diabetes. Study-level information: The patients were much like the healthy donors in age, gender and cell yields.

TCRB transcripts that were expressed got sequenced, as all of the isolated RNA had been reverse transcribed. Profiling relied on immunoSEQ multiplex PCR, and the TCRdb table lists in-frame clones only, not all of them. Of about 260,000 clones in the sample, 55% to 70% were seen once. Looked up from germline, CDR1 is GTSNPN and CDR2 is SVGIG (reference sequence). The V and J ends lost 5 bases and 7 bases respectively, with 12 bases between them. The CDR3 consists of 12 residues. The sequence came from a man aged 25 to 45 in good health. The rearrangement uses TRBV30 and TRBJ2-1; D is unclear. The material sequenced was naive CD4+ T cells from blood. The CDR3 sequence is CAWAAPGNEQFF. CDR3 DNA: TGTGCCTGGGCCGCCCCAGGAAATGAGCAGTTCTTC.